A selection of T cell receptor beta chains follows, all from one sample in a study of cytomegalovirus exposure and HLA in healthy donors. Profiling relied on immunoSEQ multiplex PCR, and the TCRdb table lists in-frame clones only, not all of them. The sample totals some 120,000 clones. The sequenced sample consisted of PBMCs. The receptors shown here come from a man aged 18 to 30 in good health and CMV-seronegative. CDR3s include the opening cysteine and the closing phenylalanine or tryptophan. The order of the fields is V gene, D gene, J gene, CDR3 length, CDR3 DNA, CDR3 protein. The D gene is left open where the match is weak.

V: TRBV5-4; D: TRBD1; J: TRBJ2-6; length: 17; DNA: TGTGCCAGCAGCCGGGGACAGGGGGCGACCGGGGCCAACGTCCTGACTTTC; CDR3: CASSRGQGATGANVLTF
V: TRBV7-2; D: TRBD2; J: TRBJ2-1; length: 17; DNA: TGTGCCAGCAGCTCCCGCGGGGGAGTTATCTACAATGTTGAGCAGTTCTTC; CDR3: CASSSRGGVIYNVEQFF
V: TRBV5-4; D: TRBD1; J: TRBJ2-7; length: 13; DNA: TGTGCCAGCAGCTTCGACAGGGGGTACGAGCAGTACTTC; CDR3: CASSFDRGYEQYF
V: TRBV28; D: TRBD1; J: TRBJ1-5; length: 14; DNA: TGTGCCAGCAGCTTCGGACAGGGAGATCAGCCCCAGCATTTT; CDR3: CASSFGQGDQPQHF
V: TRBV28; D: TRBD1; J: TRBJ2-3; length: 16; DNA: TGTGCCAGCAGTGCTACAGGGGCTAGGGGCACAGATACGCAGTATTTT; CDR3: CASSATGARGTDTQYF
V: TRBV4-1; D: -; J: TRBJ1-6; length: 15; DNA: TGCGCCAGCAGCCAAGATTCCGGGGTTGGGTCACCCCTCCACTTT; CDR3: CASSQDSGVGSPLHF
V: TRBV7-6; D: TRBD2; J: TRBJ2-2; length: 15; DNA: TGTGCCAGCAGTCGCCGGGAGGGACTGACCGGGGAGCTGTTTTTT; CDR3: CASSRREGLTGELFF
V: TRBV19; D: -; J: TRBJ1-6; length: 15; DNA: TGTGCCAGTAGTATGAGTTCGTTTGTCGGGACACCCCTCCACTTT; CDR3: CASSMSSFVGTPLHF
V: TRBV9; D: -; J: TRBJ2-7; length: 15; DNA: TGTGCCAGCAGCGTAGGGAGTACGGGGGCCTACGAGCAGTACTTC; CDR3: CASSVGSTGAYEQYF
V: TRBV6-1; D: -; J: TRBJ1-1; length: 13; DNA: TGTGCCAGCGAAGACAGGCCCATTCCAGACGCTTTCTTT; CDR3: CASEDRPIPDAFF
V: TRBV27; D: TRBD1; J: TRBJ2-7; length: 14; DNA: TGTGCCAGCAGTTGGGACAGGGGGTTGGGAGAGCAGTACTTC; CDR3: CASSWDRGLGEQYF
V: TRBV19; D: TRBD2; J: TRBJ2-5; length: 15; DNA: TGTGCCAGTAGTTGGGATAGCGGGAGCGGAGAGACCCAGTACTTC; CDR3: CASSWDSGSGETQYF
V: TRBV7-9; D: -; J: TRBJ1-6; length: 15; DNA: TGTGCCAGCAGCTATTTCGCGGGCCCTAATTCACCCCTCCACTTT; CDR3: CASSYFAGPNSPLHF
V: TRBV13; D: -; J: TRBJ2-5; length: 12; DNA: TGTGCCAGCAGCCCGGGCGGGGAGACCCAGTACTTC; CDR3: CASSPGGETQYF
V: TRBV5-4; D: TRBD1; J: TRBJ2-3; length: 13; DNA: TGTGCCAGCAGCCCCCGGACAGGCCCCTCCAGGTATTTT; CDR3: CASSPRTGPSRYF
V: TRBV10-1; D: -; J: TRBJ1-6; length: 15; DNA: TGCGCCAGCAGTGAGTCAGTGACATACGATTCACCCCTCCACTTT; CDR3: CASSESVTYDSPLHF
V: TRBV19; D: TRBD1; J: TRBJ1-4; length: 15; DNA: TGTGCCAGTAGTCCCCGGACAGGGGGTCGAGAAAAACTGTTTTTT; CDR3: CASSPRTGGREKLFF
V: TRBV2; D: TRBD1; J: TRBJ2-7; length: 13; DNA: TGTGCCAGCAGTCAAGGGACAGCCTACGAGCAGTACTTC; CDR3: CASSQGTAYEQYF
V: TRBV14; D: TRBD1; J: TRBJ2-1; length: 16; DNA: TGTGCCAGCAGCCAAGAGGGGACAGGGGTCTACAATGAGCAGTTCTTC; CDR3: CASSQEGTGVYNEQFF
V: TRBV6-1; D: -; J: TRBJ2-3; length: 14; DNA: TGTGCCAGCAGTGTTGGGCAGGCAGCAGATACGCAGTATTTT; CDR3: CASSVGQAADTQYF
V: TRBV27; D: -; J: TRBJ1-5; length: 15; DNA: TGTGCCAGCAGTGAGGGATTTCTAGAGAATCAGCCCCAGCATTTT; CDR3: CASSEGFLENQPQHF
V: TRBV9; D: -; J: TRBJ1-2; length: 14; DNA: TGTGCCAGCAGCCCCGCGTTTGGGGCGTATGGCTACACCTTC; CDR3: CASSPAFGAYGYTF
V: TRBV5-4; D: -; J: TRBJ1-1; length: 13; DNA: TGTGCCAGCAGCTTGGCAGGGAACACTGAAGCTTTCTTT; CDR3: CASSLAGNTEAFF
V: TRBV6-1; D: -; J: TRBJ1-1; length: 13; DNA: TGTGCCAGCAGCAAACGAGACAGCACTGAAGCTTTCTTT; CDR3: CASSKRDSTEAFF
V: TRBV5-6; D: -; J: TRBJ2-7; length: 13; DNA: TGTGCCAGCAGCTTGGACTTTGCCTACGAGCAGTACTTC; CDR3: CASSLDFAYEQYF
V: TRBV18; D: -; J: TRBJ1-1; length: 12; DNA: TGTGCCAGCTCACCACTAAACACTGAAGCTTTCTTT; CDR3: CASSPLNTEAFF
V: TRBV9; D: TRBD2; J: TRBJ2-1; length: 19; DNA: TGTGCCAGCAGCGGAGGGACTAGCGGGGGGGCCAATTTTGGGAATGAGCAGTTCTTC; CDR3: CASSGGTSGGANFGNEQFF
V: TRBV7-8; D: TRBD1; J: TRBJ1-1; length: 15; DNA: TGTGCCAGCAGCGTGGGGGGAACAGGGGGAACTGAAGCTTTCTTT; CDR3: CASSVGGTGGTEAFF
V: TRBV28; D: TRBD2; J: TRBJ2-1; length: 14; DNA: TGTGCCAGCAGCTTGACTAGCGGGAGGGATGAGCAGTTCTTC; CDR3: CASSLTSGRDEQFF
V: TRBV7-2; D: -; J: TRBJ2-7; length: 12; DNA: TGTGCCAGCAGCTTACGCGCCTACGAGCAGTACTTC; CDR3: CASSLRAYEQYF
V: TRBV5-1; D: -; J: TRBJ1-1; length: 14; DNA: TGCGCCAGCAGCCCCCAGGTCTTGAACACTGAAGCTTTCTTT; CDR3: CASSPQVLNTEAFF
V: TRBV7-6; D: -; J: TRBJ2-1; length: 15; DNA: TGTGCCAGCAGCTTATACGGGAGCTCCTACAATGAGCAGTTCTTC; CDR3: CASSLYGSSYNEQFF
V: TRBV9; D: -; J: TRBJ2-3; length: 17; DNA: TGTGCCAGCAGCGTAGAAGGGGCTAGCGCCCTCACAGATACGCAGTATTTT; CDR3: CASSVEGASALTDTQYF
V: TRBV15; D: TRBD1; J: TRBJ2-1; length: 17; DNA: TGTGCCACCAGCAGGGGAATCACCGGGACAGGTAACAATGAGCAGTTCTTC; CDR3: CATSRGITGTGNNEQFF
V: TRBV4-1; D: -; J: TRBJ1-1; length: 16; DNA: TGCGCCAGCAGCCAAGGACCTCTGGGCCTGAACACTGAAGCTTTCTTT; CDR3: CASSQGPLGLNTEAFF
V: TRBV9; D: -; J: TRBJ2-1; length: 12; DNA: TGTGCCAGCAGCGTAGATATAAATGAGCAGTTCTTC; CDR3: CASSVDINEQFF
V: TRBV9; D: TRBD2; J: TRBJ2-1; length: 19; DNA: TGTGCCAGCAGCGCCCAACCGAAAGGGACTAGCGGGGGGTACAATGAGCAGTTCTTC; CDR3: CASSAQPKGTSGGYNEQFF
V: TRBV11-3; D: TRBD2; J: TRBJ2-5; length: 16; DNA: TGTGCCAGCAGCTTAGGGACTAGCGGTTCTCAAGAGACCCAGTACTTC; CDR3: CASSLGTSGSQETQYF
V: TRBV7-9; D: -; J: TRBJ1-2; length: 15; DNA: TGTGCCAGCAGCTTAGGCGAGGACAAAAAATATGGCTACACCTTC; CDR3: CASSLGEDKKYGYTF
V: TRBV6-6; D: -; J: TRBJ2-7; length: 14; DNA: TGTGCCAGCAGTTACTCAGGGAGCTCCTACGAGCAGTACTTC; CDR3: CASSYSGSSYEQYF
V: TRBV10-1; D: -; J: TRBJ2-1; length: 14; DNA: TGCGCCAGCAGTGAGCGGGGACATAGCGATGAGCAGTTCTTC; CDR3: CASSERGHSDEQFF
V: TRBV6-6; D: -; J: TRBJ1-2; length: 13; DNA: TGTGCCAGCATGAACAGCATTAACTATGGCTACACCTTC; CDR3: CASMNSINYGYTF
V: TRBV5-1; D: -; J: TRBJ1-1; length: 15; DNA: TGCGCCAGCAGCGTGGGAAGTGGACTTGGGACTGAAGCTTTCTTT; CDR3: CASSVGSGLGTEAFF
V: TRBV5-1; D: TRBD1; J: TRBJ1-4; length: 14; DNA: TGCGCCAGCAGCCCGGGACAGGTATACGAAAAACTGTTTTTT; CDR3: CASSPGQVYEKLFF
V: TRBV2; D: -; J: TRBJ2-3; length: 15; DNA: TGTGCCAGCAGTGGAGGGGGGGGCCCCCCAGATACGCAGTATTTT; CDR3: CASSGGGGPPDTQYF
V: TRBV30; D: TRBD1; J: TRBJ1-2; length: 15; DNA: TGTGCCTGGGGGAACAGGGGGCGGGCGAACTATGGCTACACCTTC; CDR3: CAWGNRGRANYGYTF
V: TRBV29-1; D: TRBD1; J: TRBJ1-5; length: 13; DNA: TGCAGCGTTGCGGACAGGCAGAATCAGCCCCAGCATTTT; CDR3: CSVADRQNQPQHF
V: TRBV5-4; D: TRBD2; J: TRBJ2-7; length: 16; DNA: TGTGCCAGCAGCCCCTCCCTAGCGGGGGGCTCCTACGAGCAGTACTTC; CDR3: CASSPSLAGGSYEQYF
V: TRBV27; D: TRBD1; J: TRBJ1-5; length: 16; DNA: TGTGCCAGCAGTCCAATGACAGGGGGCGCGGGTCAGCCCCAGCATTTT; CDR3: CASSPMTGGAGQPQHF